The 21 T cell receptor beta chains below were found in one sample sequenced in a study of Graves' ophthalmopathy and Graves' hyperthyroidism. Beta-chain TCR CDR3 regions were amplified from RNA transcripts. HTBI-primed RT-PCR formed the first round, and a multiplex PCR formed the second. One entry per CDR3 protein results from TCRdb running MiXCR on the multiplex PCR reads. The top ten hold more than 3% of the sample, which has 500,000 to 800,000 distinct CDR3 sequences, about 41% seen once. The sample comprised peripheral blood. Source of these receptors: an adult man with Graves' ophthalmopathy.

In this sample, this clonotype turned up many times. This chain uses TRBV7-2 with TRBJ2-5, with 14 nucleotides matching TRBD2. In germline, CDR1 is SGHTA, CDR2 FQGNSA. J was trimmed by 2 bases and V by 5 bases; bases with no gene match: 4. The CDR3 runs to 16 residues. CDR3 DNA sequence: TGTGCCAGCAGCCAAAGACTAGCGGGGGGGCAAGAGACCCAGTACTTC. Protein: CASSQRLAGGQETQYF.

This clonotype was seen repeatedly, ten times or more. This chain joins TRBV10-3 and TRBJ1-1; D unclear. V lost 2 bases, J lost 1 base, and 8 bases lay in between. Looked up from germline, CDR1 is ENHRY and CDR2 is SYGVKD. This CDR3 is 14 amino acids long. Here the CDR3 reads CAISEPFQNTEAFF. The CDR3 bases are TGTGCCATCAGTGAGCCCTTCCAGAACACTGAAGCTTTCTTT.

Many counts were recorded for this clonotype. The chain has TRBV6-5 and TRBJ2-7; the D gene is possibly TRBD1 (6 bases). The CDR3 has 12 residues. CDR1 is MNHEY and CDR2 is SVGAGI in the germline V gene. With 6 bases removed from V and 4 bases from J, the gap between germline ends came to 10 bases. CDR3 coding DNA: TGTGCCAGCAGCACTACAGGGTACGAGCAGTACTTC. Translated: CASSTTGYEQYF.

V gene TRBV2 combines with J gene TRBJ1-1, with 7 nucleotides matching TRBD1. The length of the CDR3 is 15 residues. Germline-derived CDR1 and CDR2 are SNHLY and FYNNEI. After removal of 3 bases from V and 5 bases from J, the junction contained 9 bases not matched to a gene. DNA of the CDR3: TGTGCCAGCAGTGAGCGCAGGGGGAGTGGGACTGAAGCTTTCTTT. Its protein product is CASSERRGSGTEAFF.

This clonotype has only one observation. V gene TRBV5-1 combines with J gene TRBJ1-2; D ambiguous. CDR1 SGHRS and CDR2 YFSETQ come from the germline V gene. The V and J ends lost 4 bases and 2 bases respectively, with 12 bases between them. This CDR3 has 14 residues. The CDR3 DNA is TGCGCCAGCAGCACAATTAATCAGAACTATGGCTACACCTTC. Translation gives CASSTINQNYGYTF.

The V and J genes are TRBV10-3 and TRBJ2-3, with D uncertain. V lost 3 bases to trimming and J lost 4 bases, with 11 bases between them. Germline V gene lookup returns CDR1 ENHRY and CDR2 SYGVKD. The CDR3 consists of 14 residues. The CDR3 spells CAISDTGFADTQYF. The CDR3 DNA follows: TGTGCCATCAGTGATACGGGCTTCGCAGATACGCAGTATTTT.

The sample holds a few counts of this clonotype. The CDR3 loop is CSALHSGTGQETQYF. The CDR3, as DNA: TGCAGTGCTCTCCATTCCGGGACAGGCCAAGAGACCCAGTACTTC. V is TRBV20-1 and J is TRBJ2-5; 8 nucleotides align to TRBD1. V dropped 5 bases and J dropped 1; count of bases not matched to a gene: 9. Germline V gene lookup returns CDR1 DFQATT and CDR2 SNEGSKA (reference sequence). This CDR3 is built from 15 residues.

This clonotype was seen ten or more times. The chain combines TRBV9 with TRBJ1-1, with TRBD1 identical over 7 bases. The germline V gene has CDR1 SGDLS and CDR2 YYNGEE. Trimming took 7 bases from V and 1 from J; bases not matched to a gene: 1. The CDR3 covers 12 residues. In DNA, the CDR3 is TGTGCCAGCGGGACAGAGAACACTGAAGCTTTCTTT. Translating it yields CASGTENTEAFF.

This clonotype was picked up many times. At one of its ends the junction is not consistent with the germline gene, which may arise from a read error. The chain joins TRBV10-2 to TRBJ2-7; maybe TRBD1 (8 bases). This CDR3 contains 12 residues. Germline CDR1 and CDR2: WSHSY and SAAADI. This CDR3 is CASSEPGGQGGF. The DNA of the CDR3 is TGCGCCAGCAGTGAGCCGGGAGGACAGGGCGGCTTC.

This clonotype was found a few times. No conserved phenylalanine or tryptophan ends this CDR3, so it is likely a read error. No DNA is shown, since the ends of the CDR3 on it are uncertain; the CDR3 is the one TCRdb lists. The chain links TRBV7-2 to TRBJ1-1; TRBD1 is taken as the D call from the table, unchecked against the DNA. The CDR3 has 13 residues if both end residues are counted. Germline values: CDR1 SGHTA, CDR2 FQGNSA. The CDR3 loop is CASSLSGRGIAFY.

As concerns this clonotype: This may be a read error: a much more frequent sequence differs by one nucleotide. The J gene is TRBJ2-2, the V gene TRBV2; 10 bases are shared with TRBD2. The CDR3 has 16 amino acids. Germline V gene sequence: CDR1 SNHLY, CDR2 FYNNEI. In DNA form, the CDR3 reads TGTGTCAGCAGCGTCGGACTAGCGGCGAACACCGGGGAGCTGTTTTTT. Residues: CVSSVGLAANTGELFF.

About this clonotype itself: This may be a read error: a much more frequent sequence differs by one nucleotide. The genes are TRBV7-9 and TRBJ2-7; TRBD1 matches 8 bases. CDR1 is SEHNR and CDR2 is FQNEAQ in the germline V gene (reference sequence). V gave up 8 bases and J gave up 3 bases; unmatched junction bases: 12. The CDR3 is made up of 15 amino acids. CDR3: CASGESRGQVYEQYF. CDR3 DNA sequence: TGTGCCAGCGGCGAGTCCAGGGGGCAGGTCTACGAGCAGTACTTC.

The V and J genes are TRBV24-1 and TRBJ1-2, with 12 positions matching TRBD1. The length of the CDR3 is 17 residues. Germline V gene sequence: CDR1 KGHDR, CDR2 SFDVKD. With 2 bases clipped from V and 1 base from J, the junction kept 4 bases outside the gene matches. In nucleotides, the CDR3 is TGTGCCACCAGTGATTCGGGACAGGGGGCTGATAACTATGGCTACACCTTC. It specifies CATSDSGQGADNYGYTF.

The chain joins TRBV9 to TRBJ1-4; no definite D call. The V and J ends lost 4 bases and 4 bases respectively, with 8 bases between them. Germline CDR1 is SGDLS and CDR2 is YYNGEE. The CDR3 runs to 13 residues. The chain's CDR3 is CASSSRFNEKLFF. CDR3 DNA sequence: TGTGCCAGCAGCTCTCGATTTAATGAAAAACTGTTTTTT.

This clonotype showed up just a few times. The chain has TRBV27 and TRBJ1-6; no clear D gene. V was cut by 7 bases and J by 8 bases, with 12 bases left in between. The CDR3 totals 13 residues. Germline values: CDR1 MNHEY, CDR2 SMNVEV (reference sequence). CDR3 DNA: TGTGCCAGCAAGTTGTTGGGAGATTCACCCCTCCACTTT. This translates into CASKLLGDSPLHF.

This clonotype was picked up a small number of times. This chain connects TRBV4-2 to TRBJ2-7; possibly TRBD1 for D (5 bases). The CDR3 runs 15 residues. Germline V CDR1 and CDR2: LGHNA, YNFKEQ. Trimming stripped 0 bases from V and 7 bases from J, with 16 bases between. CDR3 nucleotides: TGTGCCAGCAGCCAAGATCTTGGAGACAGTGGTGAGCAGTACTTC. It translates to CASSQDLGDSGEQYF.

On this clonotype: The conserved final phenylalanine or tryptophan is absent from the CDR3, which likely points to a read error. The chain employs TRBV7-3 and TRBJ1-2; TRBD1 aligns across 9 bases. CDR1 SGHTA and CDR2 FQGTGA come from the germline V gene. The length of the CDR3 is 14 residues. V was clipped by 5 bases and J by 8 bases; unmatched bases: 9. The CDR3 region has the DNA TGTGCCAGCAGCCTCGCGGGACAGGGCGACGGCTACACCTCC. This sequence encodes CASSLAGQGDGYTS.

The V gene is TRBV4-3, the J gene TRBJ2-7, with a possible D match to TRBD2 (5 bases). The V and J ends lost 4 bases and 6 bases respectively, with 13 bases between them. Germline CDR1 reads LGHNA; CDR2 reads YSLEER. The CDR3 loop spans 13 amino acids. The CDR3 here is CASSRGIVFEQYF. Here the CDR3 DNA reads TGCGCCAGCAGCCGAGGGATTGTATTCGAGCAGTACTTC.

The rearrangement links TRBV2 to TRBJ1-2, with D uncertain. V lost 4 bases and J lost 4, with 13 bases in between. The CDR3 spans 14 residues. Germline V gene lookup returns CDR1 SNHLY and CDR2 FYNNEI. The CDR3 DNA reads as TGTGCCAGCAGTGCCATGAGACCCCCCTATGGCTACACCTTC. This translates into CASSAMRPPYGYTF.

This clonotype was picked up a small number of times. In DNA form, the CDR3 reads TGCGCCAGCAGCCAGATAACGAGTTACGAGCAGTACTTC. The encoded protein is CASSQITSYEQYF. This rearrangement joins TRBV4-1 to TRBJ2-7; no clear D. CDR3 length equals 13 residues. Germline CDR1 is MGHRA and CDR2 is YSYEKL. Trimming left V 3 bases short and J 4 bases short, with 10 bases between.

The chain is built from TRBV11-2 and TRBJ2-5; 7 positions agree with TRBD1. Germline values: CDR1 SGHAT, CDR2 FQNNGV. V gave up 5 bases and J gave up 7 bases; unmatched junction bases: 7. The CDR3 is 13 amino acids. In nucleotides, the CDR3 is TGTGCCAGCAGCAAGGGGGCTAGGGGGACCCAGTACTTC. Translation: CASSKGARGTQYF.